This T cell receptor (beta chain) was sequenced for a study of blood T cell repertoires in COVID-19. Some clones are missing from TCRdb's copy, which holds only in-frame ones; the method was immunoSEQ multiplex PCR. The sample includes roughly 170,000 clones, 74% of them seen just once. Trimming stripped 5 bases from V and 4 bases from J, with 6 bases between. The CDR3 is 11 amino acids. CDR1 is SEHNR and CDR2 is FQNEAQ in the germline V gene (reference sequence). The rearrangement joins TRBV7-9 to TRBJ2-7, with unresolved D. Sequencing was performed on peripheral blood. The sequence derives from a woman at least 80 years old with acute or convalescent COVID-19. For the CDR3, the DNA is TGTGCCAGCAGCGCCCTATACGAGCAGTACTTC. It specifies CASSALYEQYF.